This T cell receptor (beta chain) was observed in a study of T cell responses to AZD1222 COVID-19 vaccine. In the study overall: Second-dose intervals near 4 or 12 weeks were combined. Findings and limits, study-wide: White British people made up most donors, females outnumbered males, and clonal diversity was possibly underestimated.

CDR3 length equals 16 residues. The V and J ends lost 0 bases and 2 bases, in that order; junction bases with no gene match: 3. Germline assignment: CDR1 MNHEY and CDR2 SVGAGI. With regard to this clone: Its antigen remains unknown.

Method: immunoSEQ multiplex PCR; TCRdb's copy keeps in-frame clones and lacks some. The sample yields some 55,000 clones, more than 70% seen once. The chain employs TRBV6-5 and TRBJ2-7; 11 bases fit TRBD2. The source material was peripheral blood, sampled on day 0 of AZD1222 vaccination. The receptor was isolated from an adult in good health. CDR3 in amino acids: CASSYSTSGTPYEQYF. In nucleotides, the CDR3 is TGTGCCAGCAGTTACTCGACTAGCGGGACCCCCTACGAGCAGTACTTC.